This T cell receptor (beta chain) was obtained from a study of a mutant IDH1 vaccine in newly diagnosed glioma (dated by TCRdb to about 2021). Background on the whole study: Patients received eight vaccinations in weeks 1, 3, 5, 7, 11, 15, 19 and 23, corresponding to visits V03 through V10. Peripheral blood samples were drawn at six visits, namely V03 (baseline), V05, V07, V10, V12 and V13. Of the 25 to 40 treated patients, approximately 62% were male and approximately 38% were female, and the mean age was approximately 37 years. Before enrollment, patients had received standard therapy of radiotherapy alone, temozolomide alone, or radiochemotherapy with temozolomide; most received the combination. Longitudinal TCRB deep sequencing was done for 25 to 30 treated patients, wherever samples were available for exploratory analyses. In the chemotherapy-containing groups, vaccination started alongside temozolomide cycles, whereas in patients who had radiotherapy alone it started 4-6 weeks after radiotherapy.

V trim: 3 bases; J trim: 5 bases; unmatched bases: 5. From cysteine to phenylalanine, the CDR3 is 14 amino acids long. Only the CDR3 portion is preserved as DNA: 42 bases, with reading frame beginning at the first base. According to the germline V gene, CDR1 reads SGHRS and CDR2 reads YFSETQ. Overall study outcomes, separate from this receptor: Vaccine-induced immune responses across multiple MHC alleles were detected in 85% to 95% of patients. Selection of PBMC samples for TCRB deep sequencing was based on availability. Pseudoprogression seemed to be unrelated to changes in the top peripheral T cell clonotypes found by TCRB sequencing. It was noted by the authors that analyses of patient blood samples could not be reproduced owing to sample limitations.

Reading the label with the study, this specimen's time point is: week 11, during vaccination. Each vaccine dose, consisting of 300 ug of a 20-mer mutant IDH1 peptide in Montanide, was administered subcutaneously with topical imiquimod. The donors had newly diagnosed IDH1-mutant astrocytomas of WHO grade 3 or 4 that showed loss of nuclear ATRX. The samples were drawn from NOA16, a multicentre, single-arm, open-label phase I trial in Germany that tested a mutant IDH1 peptide vaccine in humans for the first time. The DNeasy Blood and Tissue Kit was used to extract genomic DNA from EDTA blood for TCRB sequencing. For this clone: What this receptor recognizes is not known. Per-nucleotide qualities are absent, and no much larger clonotype sits a single base away.

The method behind the library was the immunoSEQ multiplex PCR assay. The hsTCRB Kit was used according to the manufacturer's protocol to amplify rearranged TCR beta chain sequences. An Illumina MiSeq was used to sequence the TCRB libraries. The source study handled its data this way. The kit vendor's proprietary platform handled demultiplexing, trimming and gene mapping. TCRdb retrieved this table from immuneACCESS and kept in-frame rearrangements only. Not all clones are present; in checked studies, unresolved V genes account for under half, and no reason is known for the remainder. The V and J calls and clone size were taken over from that table, and D and trimming were inferred from the DNA. The sample yields around 30,000 clones; around 91% were counted once. The top ten constitute 20% of the sample.

Sequences were derived from PBMCs, sampled from a glioma patient whose treatment included an IDH1 peptide vaccine. The receptor was isolated from a man aged 18 to 30 with glioma. The rearranged segments are TRBV5-1 and TRBJ2-5; 9 bases in between match TRBD2. Here the CDR3 is given as CASSWGLALETQYF. The DNA reads as follows: TGCGCCAGCAGCTGGGGACTAGCTTTGGAGACCCAGTACTTC.